Each of the 27 T cell receptor beta chains below was sequenced from the same sample in a study of blood T cell repertoires in COVID-19. Generated by immunoSEQ multiplex PCR, the TCRdb table keeps only in-frame clones and is missing some. Among some 390,000 clones listed, 75% to 90% were seen once. The sample consisted of peripheral blood. The receptor source for this set is a woman aged 40 to 49 with COVID-19, enrolled during active disease.

The chain links TRBV6-5 to TRBJ1-2, with 8 bases identical to TRBD1. Germline V gene lookup returns CDR1 MNHEY and CDR2 SVGAGI. This CDR3 region has 15 residues. The ends lost 7 bases at V and 4 bases at J; junction bases unmatched: 11. CDR3 in DNA: TGTGCCAGCAATCCGTGGACAGGGCTAGGCTATGGCTACACCTTC. Encoded protein: CASNPWTGLGYGYTF.

This chain links TRBV27 with TRBJ1-2; 9 bases are shared with TRBD1. The V gene's germline CDR1 is MNHEY and CDR2 SMNVEV (reference sequence). This CDR3 is 15 amino acids long. V gave up 7 bases and J gave up 0 bases; unmatched junction bases: 6. DNA of the CDR3: TGTGCCAGCACACTACGGACAGGGGCTAACTATGGCTACACCTTC. This gives the protein CASTLRTGANYGYTF.

The chain carries TRBV7-2 and TRBJ2-3; 11 bases align to TRBD2. CDR1 is SGHTA and CDR2 is FQGNSA in the germline V gene. J lost 3 bases, V lost 5 bases, and 7 bases had no gene match. The CDR3 totals 16 residues. The CDR3 sequence is CASSPSLAGGTDTQYF. In nucleotides, the CDR3 is TGTGCCAGCAGCCCCTCCCTAGCGGGAGGAACAGATACGCAGTATTTT. Filled out from reference TRBV7-2 and TRBJ2-3, the complete variable domain reads GAGVSQSPSNKVTEKGKDVELRCDPISGHTALYWYRQSLGQGLEFLIYFQGNSAPDKSGLPSDRFSAERTGGSVSTLTIQRTQQEDSAVYLCASSPSLAGGTDTQYFGPGTRLTVL.

The chain links TRBV5-6 to TRBJ1-6, with D hard to call. This CDR3 contains 18 residues. CDR1 SGHDT and CDR2 YYEEEE come from the germline V gene. V was cut by 1 base and J by 0 bases, with 14 bases left in between. The CDR3 sequence: CASSLSGSASSYNSPLHF. The CDR3 DNA reads TGTGCCAGCAGCTTGAGCGGCAGCGCTAGCTCCTATAATTCACCCCTCCACTTT.

This clone was seen a handful of times. The identical CDR3 is also encoded by other nucleotide sequences in the sample. The V gene is TRBV5-1, the J gene TRBJ2-1, with 7 positions matching TRBD2. V trimming: 0 bases; J trimming: 3 bases; junction bases outside the gene matches: 3. The germline gives CDR1 SGHRS, CDR2 YFSETQ. The CDR3 extends over 15 amino acids. CDR3 nucleotides: TGCGCCAGCAGCTTGGAACTAGCGAGCTACAATGAGCAGTTCTTC. It codes for CASSLELASYNEQFF.

This chain links TRBV3-1 (or the pseudogene TRBV3-2) with TRBJ2-3; 12 bases line up with TRBD2. V was clipped by 6 bases and J by 5 bases; unmatched bases: 9. The CDR3 is made up of 16 amino acids. Germline CDR1 is LGHDT and CDR2 is YNNKEL (reference sequence). DNA of the CDR3: TGTGCCAGCAGTCCGCGACTAGCGGGAGCGGAAGATACGCAGTATTTT. Its protein product is CASSPRLAGAEDTQYF.

V and J are TRBV6-2 or TRBV6-3 and TRBJ1-2; 12 bases are a match to TRBD1. V dropped 0 bases and J dropped 4; count of bases not matched to a gene: 15. Germline lookup yields CDR1 MNHEY and CDR2 SVGEGT. There are 20 residues in the CDR3. The CDR3 loop reads CASSYSIAGQGARGFYGYTF. CDR3 DNA sequence: TGTGCCAGCAGTTACTCGATTGCGGGACAGGGGGCGCGAGGATTCTATGGCTACACCTTC.

The chain employs TRBV28 and TRBJ1-1, with TRBD1 as a possible D gene (6 bases). Germline values: CDR1 MDHEN, CDR2 SYDVKM. V lost 4 bases to trimming and J lost 7 bases, with 10 bases between them. The CDR3 runs to 12 residues. The CDR3 nucleotides are TGTGCCAGCAGTTCACAGGGCGATGAAGCTTTCTTT. Protein product: CASSSQGDEAFF.

The chain uses TRBV5-4 and TRBJ2-7, with 9 bases identical to TRBD1. CDR3 length: 15 amino acids. Per germline, CDR1 SGHNT and CDR2 YYREEE (reference sequence). Losses at the gene ends were 0 bases for V and 2 bases for J; bases not matched to a gene: 3. In nucleotides, the CDR3 is TGTGCCAGCAGCTTGGAGGGACAGGGCCCCTACGAGCAGTACTTC. Residues: CASSLEGQGPYEQYF.

This clone showed up just once. V and J are TRBV9 and TRBJ2-5; 7 bases match TRBD1. V was pared by 4 bases and J by 3 bases, with 12 bases of the junction left unmatched. Germline CDR1 is SGDLS and CDR2 is YYNGEE. This CDR3 has 16 amino acids. The CDR3 DNA reads TGTGCCAGCAGCTCCCGAGGGTTAACAGGGGAAGAGACCCAGTACTTC. Protein product: CASSSRGLTGEETQYF.

This sequence joins TRBV2 and TRBJ1-5; D possibly corresponds to TRBD1 (5 bases). The CDR3 extends over 14 amino acids. The germline V gene encodes CDR1 SNHLY and CDR2 FYNNEI. V was trimmed by 9 bases and J by 3 bases, leaving 15 bases between them. The CDR3 spells CASENQGFNQPQHF. In DNA form, the CDR3 reads TGTGCCAGTGAAAACCAGGGTTTCAATCAGCCCCAGCATTTT.

Worth noting for this clone: The same CDR3 arises from other DNA sequences in this sample as well. V is TRBV5-4 and J is TRBJ1-1; D is possibly TRBD1 (5 bases). Trimming removed 0 bases at V and 4 bases at J, with 10 bases between. The CDR3 length is 14 residues. The germline V gene encodes CDR1 SGHNT and CDR2 YYREEE (reference sequence). The CDR3 sequence is CASSLAGRGTEAFF. The DNA of the CDR3 is TGTGCCAGCAGCTTGGCTGGGAGGGGCACTGAAGCTTTCTTT. The variable domain in full, with the rest retrieved from reference TRBV5-4 and TRBJ1-1, is ETGVTQSPTHLIKTRGQQVTLRCSSQSGHNTVSWYQQALGQGPQFIFQYYREEENGRGNFPPRFSGLQFPNYSSELNVNALELDDSALYLCASSLAGRGTEAFFGQGTRLTVV.

This clone was counted a single time. The chain carries TRBV5-1 and TRBJ2-7; 8 nucleotides match TRBD1. CDR3 length: 14 residues. Germline V lookup: CDR1 SGHRS, CDR2 YFSETQ. V lost 1 base to trimming and J lost 2 bases; unmatched junction nucleotides: 2. The CDR3 DNA follows: TGCGCCAGCAGCTTGCAGGGGGCACCCTACGAGCAGTACTTC. This translates into CASSLQGAPYEQYF.

The rearrangement joins TRBV9 to TRBJ1-2; TRBD1 agrees at 7 bases. The CDR3 runs to 13 residues. Trimming cost V 1 base and J 7 bases; bases outside gene matches: 4. The germline V gene encodes CDR1 SGDLS and CDR2 YYNGEE. DNA of the CDR3: TGTGCCAGCAGCGTAACAGGGGACGGTGGCTACACCTTC. Amino acid sequence: CASSVTGDGGYTF.

This rearrangement joins TRBV28 to TRBJ2-7, with 8 bases fitting TRBD1. With V trimmed by 7 bases and J by 0 bases, 8 bases remained unmatched. Germline loops: CDR1 MDHEN, CDR2 SYDVKM. The CDR3 is made up of 15 amino acids. CDR3 protein: CASKIQGASSYEQYF. The CDR3 nucleotides read TGTGCCAGCAAGATTCAGGGGGCGAGCTCCTACGAGCAGTACTTC.

V gene TRBV27 combines with J gene TRBJ2-7, with D possibly being TRBD2 (6 bases). The CDR3 is 16 residues long. V shed 5 bases and J shed 3 bases, with 20 bases lying between them. From germline, CDR1 is MNHEY and CDR2 SMNVEV (reference sequence). In nucleotides, the CDR3 is TGTGCCAGCAGTCCGGTGGGGACTGGGTTTGGCTACGAGCAGTACTTC. Its translation is CASSPVGTGFGYEQYF.

The V and J genes are TRBV7-2 and TRBJ1-4; a weak D match, TRBD1 (6 bases). Trimming cost V 1 base and J 6 bases, with 9 bases left between them. Per germline, CDR1 SGHTA and CDR2 FQGNSA. This CDR3 region has 14 residues. Written as DNA, the CDR3 is TGTGCCAGCAGCTTAGACAGGGTGGATGAAAAACTGTTTTTT. Its translation is CASSLDRVDEKLFF.

This clone is a singleton in its sample. CDR3 loop: CASSKGPGQMNTEAFF. In nucleotides, the CDR3 is TGCGCCAGCAGCAAGGGCCCGGGACAGATGAACACTGAAGCTTTCTTT. The chain uses TRBV5-1 and TRBJ1-1, with TRBD1 matching over 7 bases. Germline CDR1 SGHRS, CDR2 YFSETQ. J gave up 0 bases and V 4 bases, and 9 bases lay outside the gene matches. This CDR3 contains 16 residues.

On this clone itself: Other DNA sequences in this sample translate to the same CDR3. The V and J genes are TRBV27 and TRBJ1-1; D is uncertain. Trimming stripped 3 bases from V and 2 bases from J, with 7 bases between. CDR1 and CDR2 (germline): MNHEY, SMNVEV (reference sequence). The CDR3 has 13 amino acids. In nucleotides, the CDR3 is TGTGCCAGCAGTTTGTCCCGTAACACTGAAGCTTTCTTT. Protein: CASSLSRNTEAFF.

This rearrangement joins TRBV18 to TRBJ2-7; 10 bases line up with TRBD2. J gave up 3 bases and V 1 base, and 0 bases lay outside the gene matches. Germline CDR1 reads KGHSH; CDR2 reads LQKENI. This CDR3 region has 14 residues. CDR3 coding DNA: TGTGCCAGCTCACCACGGACTAGCGGCTACGAGCAGTACTTC. It encodes CASSPRTSGYEQYF.

The chain couples TRBV6-2 or TRBV6-3 to TRBJ2-3; 10 nucleotides line up with TRBD2. CDR3 length equals 17 residues. From germline, CDR1 is MNHEY and CDR2 SVGEGT. V lost 0 bases to trimming and J lost 5 bases; unmatched junction nucleotides: 8. The CDR3 protein is CASSYSTLAGVRDTQYF. CDR3 DNA sequence: TGTGCCAGCAGTTACTCAACTCTAGCGGGGGTGAGAGATACGCAGTATTTT.

The gene calls are TRBV19 and TRBJ1-6; D possibly corresponds to TRBD1 (6 bases). The CDR3 spans 14 residues. The germline V gene encodes CDR1 LNHDA and CDR2 SQIVND (reference sequence). V was clipped by 5 bases and J by 7 bases, with 12 bases between them. Here the CDR3 reads CASSYRAINSPLHF. In DNA, the CDR3 is TGTGCCAGTAGTTACAGGGCGATAAATTCACCCCTCCACTTT.

The chain combines TRBV14 with TRBJ2-3; TRBD2 agrees at 9 bases. CDR3 length equals 16 residues. CDR1 and CDR2 (germline): SGHDN, FVKESK. The V gene end was trimmed by 2 bases and the J gene end by 1 base; junction bases not matched to a gene: 4. The CDR3 nucleotides read TGTGCCAGCAGCCAATATCGGACTAGCGGCACAGATACGCAGTATTTT. It yields the protein CASSQYRTSGTDTQYF. Full variable domain (rest looked up from reference TRBV14 and TRBJ2-3): EAGVTQFPSHSVIEKGQTVTLRCDPISGHDNLYWYRRVMGKEIKFLLHFVKESKQDESGMPNNRFLAERTGGTYSTLKVQPAELEDSGVYFCASSQYRTSGTDTQYFGPGTRLTVL.

The chain uses TRBV9 and TRBJ1-5; D unresolved. The CDR3 is 13 amino acids. V lost 4 bases, J lost 4 bases, and 9 bases lay in between. The germline V gene encodes CDR1 SGDLS and CDR2 YYNGEE. The CDR3 spells CASSPSINQPQHF. The CDR3 DNA is TGTGCCAGCAGCCCCAGTATTAATCAGCCCCAGCATTTT.

The chain carries TRBV7-9 and TRBJ1-5, with 7 bases matching TRBD1. CDR1 SEHNR and CDR2 FQNEAQ come from the germline V gene (reference sequence). The length of the CDR3 is 11 residues. The V gene end was trimmed by 4 bases and the J gene end by 12 bases; junction bases not matched to a gene: 3. The CDR3 DNA reads as TGTGCCAGCAGCTCAGACAGGGTCCAGCATTTT. This translates into CASSSDRVQHF.

The CDR3 DNA sequence: TGTGCCATCAGGGGGACAGGCGGTTCTGGCTACACCTTC. Amino acids: CAIRGTGGSGYTF. The chain joins TRBV10-3 to TRBJ1-2, with 8 bases lining up with TRBD1. CDR3 length: 13 residues. J gave up 7 bases and V 6 bases, and 7 bases lay outside the gene matches. Looked up from germline, CDR1 is ENHRY and CDR2 is SYGVKD.

The CDR3 sequence is CASKEQGPYSNQPQHF. DNA of the CDR3: TGTGCCAGCAAAGAACAGGGACCTTATAGCAATCAGCCCCAGCATTTT. This chain uses TRBV16 with TRBJ1-5; TRBD1 might be the D (6 bases). Per germline, CDR1 KGHSY and CDR2 FQNENV. Between the trimmed V and J ends, which lost 7 bases and 0 bases, there was a span of 16 bases. The CDR3 consists of 16 residues.